This T cell receptor beta chain was sequenced for a study of T cell changes during pregnancy in multiple sclerosis. Produced via immunoSEQ multiplex PCR; TCRdb's table is partial and in-frame only. The data hold some 80,000 clones, with 94% observed a single time. The CDR3 contains 15 residues. The ends lost 0 bases at V and 5 bases at J; junction bases unmatched: 6. Germline CDR1 and CDR2: LGHNA and YSLEER. The clonotype was recovered from a female donor with multiple sclerosis, enrolled in a pregnancy study. This chain joins TRBV4-3 and TRBJ1-1; the match to TRBD1 covers 7 bases. Sequencing used CD4+ T cells from peripheral blood mononuclear cells, obtained after pregnancy. CDR3 sequence reads: CASSQEVTGRTEAFF. CDR3 nucleotide sequence: TGCGCCAGCAGCCAAGAAGTGACAGGGAGGACTGAAGCTTTCTTT.